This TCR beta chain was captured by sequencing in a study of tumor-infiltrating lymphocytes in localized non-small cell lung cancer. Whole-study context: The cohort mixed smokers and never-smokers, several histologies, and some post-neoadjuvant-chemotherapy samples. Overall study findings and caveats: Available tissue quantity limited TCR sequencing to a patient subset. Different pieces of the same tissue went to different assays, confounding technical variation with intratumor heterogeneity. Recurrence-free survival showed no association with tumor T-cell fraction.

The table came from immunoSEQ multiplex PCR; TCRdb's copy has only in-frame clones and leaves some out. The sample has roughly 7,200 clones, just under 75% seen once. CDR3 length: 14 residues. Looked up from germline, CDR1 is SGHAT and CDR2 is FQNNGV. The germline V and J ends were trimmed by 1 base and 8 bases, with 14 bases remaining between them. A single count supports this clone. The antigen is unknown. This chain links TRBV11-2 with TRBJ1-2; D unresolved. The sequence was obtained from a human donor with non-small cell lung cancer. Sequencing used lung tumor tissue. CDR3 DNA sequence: TGTGCCAGCAGCTTAGTCGGCCGGTCGGGAGGCTACACCTTC. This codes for CASSLVGRSGGYTF.